The sequence of this TCR beta chain was determined in a study of blood T cells in healthy people across ages (dated by TCRdb to between 2014 and 2016). About the full investigation: Template switching captured roughly one uniquely barcoded TCR beta cDNA molecule per two T cells in model experiments. Age-related changes in TCR beta repertoire diversity were measured in the study by deep sequencing normalized with unique cDNA molecular identifiers. Four age groups were formed from the donors: young (average roughly 15 years), middle-aged (approximately 40), aged (62) and long-lived (around 82). To avoid experimental bias, donors of different ages were randomly spread across the sequencing lanes. Using the same blood draw, the study looked at two additional independent replicas of 1 million unique cDNA reads for two donors, one aged 18 to 29 and the other aged 80 or older. Results the study describes overall, beyond this receptor: Observed TCR beta diversity per million T cells fell roughly linearly with age, and a significant reduction was already apparent by age about 38. Because the CMV infection status of the donors was unknown, age-related changes in expanded clonotypes may potentially have been confounded. A strong correlation was found between observed TCR beta diversity and the percentage of naive T cells measured by flow cytometry. Estimates of total diversity based on one million sequenced T cells were considered lower bounds and underestimates. Conclusive comparison of naive and antigen-experienced compartments was prevented by the profiling of bulk unsorted PBMCs. Compared with the aged group, the long-lived group had more naive CD4+ T cells, fewer expanded clones and increased TCR diversity, suggesting age selection.

On this clonotype itself: The target of this receptor is not known. No base quality information exists; no much larger clone differs at one position.

Preparation of the library involved 5' RACE. TCRdb lists the instrument as Illumina HiSeq 2500. A second PCR of about 7 to 12 cycles was run with a J-beta primer mix and a sample-barcoded 5' primer. A unique molecular identifier was introduced onto each TCR beta cDNA molecule by a template-switch 5' adaptor carrying 12 random nucleotides. At least 2.5 million CDR3-containing paired-end reads were obtained from each sample. All of the RNA was converted into first-strand cDNA using the Mint cDNA synthesis kit, with a TRBC-specific oligonucleotide serving as the primer. Following uracil-DNA glycosylase treatment, a first 18-cycle PCR with universal primers M1SS and BC2_uni_R was performed on all cDNA. In the authors' own workflow: For normalization, 1 million high-quality reads, each with a distinct molecular identifier, were randomly selected from each sample. Instead of being binned into consensus sequences, reads that shared molecular identifiers were thrown out. MiTCR, run with a Q25 quality threshold and the strictest error-elimination algorithm, handled CDR3 identification, clonotype clustering and error correction. A nonparametric unseen species model with Euler transformation was used to estimate a lower bound on total TCR beta diversity. TCRdb reran the public reads through fastp at Q25 and MiXCR, keeping productive beta chains. A single entry per CDR3 protein holds the most common genes and DNA from its merged rows. These V and J calls are TCRdb output, not the study's own analysis. This sample holds roughly 1,500,000 distinct CDR3 sequences; around 36% were observed only once. The ten largest clones add up to about 11% of the sample.

At the junction V is shortened by 8 bases and J by 0 bases; bases outside the gene matches: 10. According to the germline V gene (reference sequence), CDR1 reads GTSNPN and CDR2 reads SVGIG. The CDR3 starts with the cysteine, ends with the phenylalanine, and has 16 residues. Only the CDR3 region is kept as DNA, spanning 48 bases read in frame from base 1. The approximately 39 donors, aged roughly 6 to 100 years, were systemically healthy Caucasian individuals from Russia. Each donor gave ten milliliters of peripheral blood, collected into EDTA-treated Vacutainer tubes. Ficoll-Paque density-gradient centrifugation was used to isolate PBMCs, with at least 7 million obtained per sample. Total RNA was extracted from PBMCs with Trizol reagent, with at least 6 micrograms obtained per sample. For every donor, flow cytometry on a PBMC aliquot measured the percentage of naive CD45RAhigh/CD27high T cells.

The specimen was blood. The V and J genes are TRBV30 and TRBJ2-3; the junction holds 11 bases that match TRBD1. The receptor was derived from a woman in her twenties or thirties in good health. The DNA sequence is given as TGTGCCGCGGACAGGGGGCGAGGCTGGAGCACAGATACGCAGTATTTT. This sequence encodes CAADRGRGWSTDTQYF.